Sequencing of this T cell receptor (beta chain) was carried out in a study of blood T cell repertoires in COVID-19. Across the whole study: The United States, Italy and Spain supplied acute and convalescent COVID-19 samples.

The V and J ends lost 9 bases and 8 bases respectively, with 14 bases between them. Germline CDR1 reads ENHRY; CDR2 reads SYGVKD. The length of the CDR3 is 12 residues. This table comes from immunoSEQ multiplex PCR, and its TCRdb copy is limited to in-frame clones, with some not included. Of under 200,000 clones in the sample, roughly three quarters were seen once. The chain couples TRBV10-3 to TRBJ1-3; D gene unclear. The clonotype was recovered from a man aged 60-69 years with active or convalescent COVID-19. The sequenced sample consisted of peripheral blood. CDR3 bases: TGTGCCATTAGCGGCCGGGAGGACACCATATATTTT. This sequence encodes CAISGREDTIYF.